This entry concerns a single TCR beta chain. The sample belongs to a study of blood T cell repertoires in COVID-19. The overall study: T cells, B-cell-depleted T cells, or PBMCs provided the cDNA or gDNA that served as material.

V shed 1 base, J shed 6 bases, and the junction held 15 bases outside the gene matches. The germline V gene has CDR1 SGHNT and CDR2 YENEEA. This CDR3 spans 18 amino acids. Authors' analysis steps: Reference gene primer amplification in the assay estimated nucleated cell counts. Here immunoSEQ multiplex PCR was the method, and the copy in TCRdb shows in-frame clones only, minus some. The D gene and trimming were derived from the DNA, and the V and J assignments and clone size from that table. The table has some 100,000 clones, 75% to 90% seen once. The genes are TRBV11-3 and TRBJ1-2, with 9 bases fitting TRBD1. Sequences were obtained from peripheral blood. The sequence was collected from a woman between 45 and 65 years old with acute or convalescent COVID-19. In DNA form, the CDR3 reads TGTGCCAGCAGCTTAGTACGGGACAGGGAAGGATACTCCAATGGCTACACCTTC. Translated, it gives CASSLVRDREGYSNGYTF. Full variable domain (missing parts from reference TRBV11-3 and TRBJ1-2): EAGVVQSPRYKIIEKKQPVAFWCNPISGHNTLYWYLQNLGQGPELLIRYENEEAVDDSQLPKDRFSAERLKGVDSTLKIQPAELGDSAVYLCASSLVRDREGYSNGYTFGSGTRLTVV.